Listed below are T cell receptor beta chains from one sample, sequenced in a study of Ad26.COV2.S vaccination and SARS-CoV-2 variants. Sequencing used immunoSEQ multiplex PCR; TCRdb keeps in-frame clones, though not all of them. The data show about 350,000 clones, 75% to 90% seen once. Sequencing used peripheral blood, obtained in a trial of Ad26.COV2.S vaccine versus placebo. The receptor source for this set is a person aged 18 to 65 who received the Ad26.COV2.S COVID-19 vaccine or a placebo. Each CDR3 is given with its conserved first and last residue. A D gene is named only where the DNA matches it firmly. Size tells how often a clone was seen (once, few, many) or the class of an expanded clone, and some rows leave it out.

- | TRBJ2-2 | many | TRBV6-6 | CASSYFTGNTGELFF | TGTGCCAGCAGTTACTTCACGGGGAACACCGGGGAGCTGTTTTTT
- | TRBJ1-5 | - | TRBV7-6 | CASSLGPGTSQPQHF | TGTGCCAGCAGCTTAGGGCCGGGTACGAGTCAGCCCCAGCATTTT
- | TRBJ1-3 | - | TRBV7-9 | CASSPARSHSGNTIYF | TGTGCCAGCAGCCCAGCACGATCCCACTCTGGAAACACCATATATTTT
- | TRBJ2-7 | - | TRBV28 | CASSLAHGSTSRFYEQYF | TGTGCCAGCAGTTTAGCCCACGGGAGTACTAGTCGATTCTACGAGCAGTACTTC
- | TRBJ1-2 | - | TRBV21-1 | CASSKDEYGTQRPTF | TGTGCCAGCAGCAAAGATGAGTACGGGACTCAACGCCCCACCTTC
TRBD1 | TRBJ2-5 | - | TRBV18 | CASSVHRGETQYF | TGTGCCAGCTCAGTCCACAGGGGAGAGACCCAGTACTTC
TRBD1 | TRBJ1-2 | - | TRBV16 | CASSQFGAGGHNYGYTF | TGTGCCAGCAGCCAATTTGGAGCAGGGGGGCATAACTATGGCTACACCTTC
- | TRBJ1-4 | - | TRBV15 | CATSSRGGSEKLFF | TGTGCCACCAGCAGCAGGGGTGGAAGTGAAAAACTGTTTTTT
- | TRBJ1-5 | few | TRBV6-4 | CASSVFPDQPQHF | TGTGCCAGCAGTGTTTTTCCAGATCAGCCCCAGCATTTT
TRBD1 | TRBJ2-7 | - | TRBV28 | CASSLYRGTYEQYF | TGTGCCAGCAGTTTGTACAGGGGAACCTACGAGCAGTACTTC
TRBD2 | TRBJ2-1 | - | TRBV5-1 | CASSSGTSRANEQFF | TGCGCCAGCAGCTCAGGGACTAGTAGGGCTAATGAGCAGTTCTTC
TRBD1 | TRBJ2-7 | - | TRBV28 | CASSLPGTGIYEQYF | TGTGCCAGCTCACTCCCCGGGACAGGAATCTACGAGCAGTACTTC
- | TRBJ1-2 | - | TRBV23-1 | CASRPRGGANYGYTF | TGCGCCAGCAGGCCGCGGGGGGGAGCTAACTATGGCTACACCTTC
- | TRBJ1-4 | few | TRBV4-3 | CASSQDGTGVNEKLFF | TGCGCCAGCAGCCAAGATGGGACGGGAGTGAATGAAAAACTGTTTTTT
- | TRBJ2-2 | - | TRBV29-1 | CSVDAKNTGELFF | TGCAGCGTTGATGCTAAGAACACCGGGGAGCTGTTTTTT
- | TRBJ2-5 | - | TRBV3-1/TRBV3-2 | CASSQDREEAQYF | TGTGCCAGCAGCCAAGATAGAGAAGAGGCCCAGTACTTC
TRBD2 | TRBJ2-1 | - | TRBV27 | CASSLGLDSYNEQFF | TGTGCCAGCAGTTTAGGACTAGACTCCTACAATGAGCAGTTCTTC
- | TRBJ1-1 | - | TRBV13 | CASSRENTEAFF | TGTGCCAGCAGCAGAGAGAACACTGAAGCTTTCTTT
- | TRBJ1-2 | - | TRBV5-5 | CASHDSTALDFLNYGYTF | TGTGCCAGCCATGATAGTACAGCTCTAGACTTTCTCAACTATGGCTACACCTTC
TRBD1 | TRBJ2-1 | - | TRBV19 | CASSLRDRAGNEQFF | TGTGCCAGTAGTCTCCGGGACAGGGCGGGGAATGAGCAGTTCTTC
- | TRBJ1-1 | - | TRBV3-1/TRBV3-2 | CASSHDGGSTEAFF | TGTGCCAGCAGCCATGACGGCGGTAGCACTGAAGCTTTCTTT
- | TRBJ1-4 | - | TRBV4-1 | CASSPWDTNEKLFF | TGCGCCAGCAGCCCCTGGGACACTAATGAAAAACTGTTTTTT
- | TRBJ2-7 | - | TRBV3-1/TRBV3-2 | CASSQVPSYEQYF | TGTGCCAGCAGCCAAGTGCCTTCCTACGAGCAGTACTTC
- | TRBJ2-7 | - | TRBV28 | CASRMVSRAQVSYEQYF | TGTGCCAGCAGGATGGTTAGTAGAGCGCAGGTCTCCTACGAGCAGTACTTC
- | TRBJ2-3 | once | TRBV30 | CAWSATADTQYF | TGTGCCTGGAGTGCGACGGCGGATACGCAGTATTTT
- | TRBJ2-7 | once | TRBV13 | CASSFGRRSSYEQYF | TGTGCCAGCAGCTTCGGCCGGAGAAGCTCCTACGAGCAGTACTTC
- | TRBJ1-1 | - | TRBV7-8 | CASSLSWDGGNTEAFF | TGTGCCAGCAGCTTATCCTGGGACGGTGGAAACACTGAAGCTTTCTTT
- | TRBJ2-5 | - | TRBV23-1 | CASSQPGETQYF | TGCGCCAGCAGTCAACCCGGAGAGACCCAGTACTTC
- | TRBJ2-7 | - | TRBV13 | CASSLGLGAQPYF | TGTGCCAGCAGCTTAGGCCTCGGAGCCCAGCCGTACTTC
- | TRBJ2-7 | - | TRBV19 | CASSIAAGYSYEQYF | TGTGCCAGTAGTATAGCGGCGGGTTACTCCTACGAGCAGTACTTC
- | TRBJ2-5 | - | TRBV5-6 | CASSLTRRETQYF | TGTGCCAGCAGCTTGACAAGGAGGGAGACCCAGTACTTC
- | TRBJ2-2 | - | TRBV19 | CATSGTRNGELFF | TGTGCCACTTCAGGGACAAGAAACGGGGAGCTGTTTTTT
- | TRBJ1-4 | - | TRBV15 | CATSNYRATNEKLFF | TGTGCCACCAGCAATTACAGGGCAACTAATGAAAAACTGTTTTTT
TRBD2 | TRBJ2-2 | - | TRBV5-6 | CASSLRLAGANTGELFF | TGTGCCAGCAGCTTGAGGTTAGCGGGGGCGAACACCGGGGAGCTGTTTTTT
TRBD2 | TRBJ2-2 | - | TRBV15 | CATSRELAYTGELFF | TGTGCCACCAGCAGAGAACTAGCGTACACCGGGGAGCTGTTTTTT
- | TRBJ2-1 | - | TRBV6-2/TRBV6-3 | CASSYSTGISYNEQFF | TGTGCCAGCAGTTACTCGACGGGGATCTCCTACAATGAGCAGTTCTTC
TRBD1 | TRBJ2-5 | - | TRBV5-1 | CASSSQGARETQYF | TGCGCCAGCAGTTCACAGGGGGCACGAGAGACCCAGTACTTC
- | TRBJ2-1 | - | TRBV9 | CASSVSTGPYNEQFF | TGTGCCAGCAGCGTAAGTACAGGACCCTACAATGAGCAGTTCTTC
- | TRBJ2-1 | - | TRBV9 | CASSVGAGAYNEQFF | TGTGCCAGCAGCGTAGGGGCAGGTGCCTACAATGAGCAGTTCTTC
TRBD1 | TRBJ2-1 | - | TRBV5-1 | CASSGTGNNEQFF | TGCGCCAGCAGCGGGACAGGGAACAATGAGCAGTTCTTC
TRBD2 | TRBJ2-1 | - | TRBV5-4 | CASSLGLAVRGGNEQFF | TGTGCCAGCAGCTTGGGACTAGCGGTGAGGGGGGGCAATGAGCAGTTCTTC
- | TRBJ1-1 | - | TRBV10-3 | CAISGYLNTEAFF | TGTGCCATCAGTGGGTATTTAAACACTGAAGCTTTCTTT
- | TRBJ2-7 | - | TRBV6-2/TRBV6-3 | CASSTLTYEQYF | TGTGCCAGCAGTACATTAACCTACGAGCAGTACTTC
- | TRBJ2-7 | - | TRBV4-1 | CASSQAGQSYEQYF | TGCGCCAGCAGCCAAGCGGGGCAGTCCTACGAGCAGTACTTC
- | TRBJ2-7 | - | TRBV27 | CASSLSERAFYEQYF | TGTGCCAGCAGTTTATCCGAAAGGGCCTTCTACGAGCAGTACTTC
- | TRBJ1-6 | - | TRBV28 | CASSVNSPLHF | TGTGCCAGCAGTGTCAATTCACCCCTCCACTTT
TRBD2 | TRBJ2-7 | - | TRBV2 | CASRHLAGGFGEQYF | TGTGCCAGCAGGCATCTAGCGGGAGGGTTTGGCGAGCAGTACTTC
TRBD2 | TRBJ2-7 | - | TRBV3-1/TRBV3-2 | CASSQRGRAYEQYF | TGTGCCAGCAGCCAACGAGGGAGGGCCTACGAGCAGTACTTC
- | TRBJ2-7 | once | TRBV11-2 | CASSLERQLSYEQYF | TGTGCCAGCAGCTTAGAGAGGCAACTGAGTTACGAGCAGTACTTC
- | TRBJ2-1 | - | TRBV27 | CASGSRSGPGRQFF | TGTGCCAGCGGCTCCCGTAGCGGCCCGGGGAGGCAGTTCTTC
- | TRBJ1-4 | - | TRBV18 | CASSPPGYTGPTNEKLFF | TGTGCCAGCTCACCACCGGGTTATACAGGGCCGACTAATGAAAAACTGTTTTTT
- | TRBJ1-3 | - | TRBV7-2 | CASSWAVAGNTIYF | TGTGCCAGCAGCTGGGCAGTCGCCGGAAACACCATATATTTT
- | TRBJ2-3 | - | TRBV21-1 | CASSKGYQACTDTQYF | TGTGCCAGCAGCAAAGGCTATCAGGCTTGCACAGATACGCAGTATTTT
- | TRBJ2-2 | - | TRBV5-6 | CASSLGYTGELFF | TGTGCCAGCAGCTTGGGATACACCGGGGAGCTGTTTTTT
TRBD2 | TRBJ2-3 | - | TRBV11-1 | CASSSRRLAERDTQYF | TGTGCCAGCAGCTCAAGGAGACTAGCGGAGAGAGATACGCAGTATTTT
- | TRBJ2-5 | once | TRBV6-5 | CASRVASQETQYF | TGTGCCAGCAGGGTGGCCTCACAAGAGACCCAGTACTTC
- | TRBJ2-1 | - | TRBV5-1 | CASSRPRDNSYNEQFF | TGCGCCAGCAGCAGGCCCCGGGACAACTCCTACAATGAGCAGTTCTTC